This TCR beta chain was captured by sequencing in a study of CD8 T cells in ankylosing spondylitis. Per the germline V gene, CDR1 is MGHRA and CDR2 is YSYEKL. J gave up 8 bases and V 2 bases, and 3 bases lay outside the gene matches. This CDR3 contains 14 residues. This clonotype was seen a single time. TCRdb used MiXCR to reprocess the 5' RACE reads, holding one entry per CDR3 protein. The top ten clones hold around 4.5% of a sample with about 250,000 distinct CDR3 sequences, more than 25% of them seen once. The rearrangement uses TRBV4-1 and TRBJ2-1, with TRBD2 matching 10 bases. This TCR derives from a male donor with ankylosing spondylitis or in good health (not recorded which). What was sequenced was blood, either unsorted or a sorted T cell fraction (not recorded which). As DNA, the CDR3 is TGCGCCAGCAGCCAACCCGGGACTAGCGATGAGCAGTTCTTC. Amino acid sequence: CASSQPGTSDEQFF.